These T cell receptor beta chains were read from a single sample in a study of cytomegalovirus exposure and HLA in healthy donors. Profiling relied on immunoSEQ multiplex PCR, and the TCRdb table lists in-frame clones only, not all of them. The profile shows 150,000 or so clones, 94% of them singletons. The sequenced sample consisted of PBMCs. All receptors derive from a man younger than 35 in good health and CMV-seropositive. Each CDR3 is given with its conserved first and last residue. Fields, in order: clone size, V gene, D gene, J gene, CDR3 protein, CDR3 DNA. D genes are given only for firm matches. A row's size may be missing; if present it is once, few, many or a size class.

abundance: .; v_gene: TRBV18; d_gene: TRBD1; j_gene: TRBJ1-1; CDR3aa: CASSPTGENTEAFF; CDR3nt: TGTGCCAGCTCACCAACAGGGGAGAACACTGAAGCTTTCTTT
abundance: .; v_gene: TRBV27; d_gene: TRBD2; j_gene: TRBJ2-1; CDR3aa: CASTSGSGSVEQFF; CDR3nt: TGTGCCAGCACCTCGGGTAGCGGGAGCGTTGAGCAGTTCTTC
abundance: .; v_gene: TRBV7-9; d_gene: .; j_gene: TRBJ1-1; CDR3aa: CASSLSAGNTEAFF; CDR3nt: TGTGCCAGCAGCTTATCTGCGGGGAACACTGAAGCTTTCTTT
abundance: once; v_gene: TRBV19; d_gene: .; j_gene: TRBJ2-6; CDR3aa: CASSMDSSGANVLTF; CDR3nt: TGTGCCAGTAGTATGGACAGCTCTGGGGCCAACGTCCTGACTTTC
abundance: .; v_gene: TRBV30; d_gene: TRBD1; j_gene: TRBJ2-5; CDR3aa: CAWSGGTGGETQYF; CDR3nt: TGTGCCTGGAGTGGCGGGACAGGGGGAGAGACCCAGTACTTC
abundance: .; v_gene: TRBV28; d_gene: TRBD2; j_gene: TRBJ2-7; CDR3aa: CASRGLPGTSGGSTTSLYF; CDR3nt: TGTGCCAGCAGAGGTTTACCCGGGACTAGCGGGGGCTCTACTACGAGCTTGTACTTC
abundance: once; v_gene: TRBV7-9; d_gene: .; j_gene: TRBJ2-3; CDR3aa: CASSRGTDGVTDTQYF; CDR3nt: TGTGCCAGCAGCCGCGGGACGGACGGGGTCACAGATACGCAGTATTTT
abundance: .; v_gene: TRBV6-6; d_gene: .; j_gene: TRBJ2-1; CDR3aa: CASSPGTNSYNEQFF; CDR3nt: TGTGCCAGCAGCCCCGGGACAAACTCCTACAATGAGCAGTTCTTC
abundance: .; v_gene: TRBV27; d_gene: TRBD1; j_gene: TRBJ1-6; CDR3aa: CASSPSARGRGSPLHF; CDR3nt: TGTGCCAGCAGTCCTAGTGCCAGGGGGCGGGGTTCACCCCTCCACTTT
abundance: .; v_gene: TRBV10-3; d_gene: TRBD2; j_gene: TRBJ2-7; CDR3aa: CAISDPRGTSGRPDPYEQYF; CDR3nt: TGTGCCATCAGTGATCCACGTGGGACTAGCGGGAGACCCGACCCCTACGAGCAGTACTTC
abundance: once; v_gene: TRBV10-3; d_gene: TRBD2; j_gene: TRBJ2-7; CDR3aa: CAISESASGTEQYF; CDR3nt: TGTGCCATCAGTGAGTCGGCTAGCGGGACCGAGCAGTACTTC
abundance: once; v_gene: TRBV18; d_gene: TRBD1; j_gene: TRBJ2-7; CDR3aa: CASSGTVYEQYF; CDR3nt: TGTGCCAGCTCAGGGACAGTATACGAGCAGTACTTC
abundance: .; v_gene: TRBV6-1; d_gene: TRBD1; j_gene: TRBJ1-2; CDR3aa: CASDVEQGAGGYTF; CDR3nt: TGTGCCAGCGACGTTGAGCAGGGGGCAGGTGGCTACACCTTC
abundance: .; v_gene: TRBV5-8; d_gene: TRBD2; j_gene: TRBJ2-7; CDR3aa: CASSSTSLAGVREQYF; CDR3nt: TGTGCCAGCAGCTCCACTTCCCTAGCGGGAGTTCGTGAGCAGTACTTC
abundance: .; v_gene: TRBV19; d_gene: TRBD1; j_gene: TRBJ1-1; CDR3aa: CASVRTGVFRGADTEAFF; CDR3nt: TGTGCCAGTGTCAGGACAGGGGTTTTTCGTGGGGCGGACACTGAAGCTTTCTTT
abundance: .; v_gene: TRBV7-8; d_gene: TRBD1; j_gene: TRBJ2-1; CDR3aa: CASSTGTGGYNEQFF; CDR3nt: TGTGCCAGCAGCACCGGGACAGGGGGCTACAATGAGCAGTTCTTC
abundance: .; v_gene: TRBV29-1; d_gene: .; j_gene: TRBJ1-1; CDR3aa: CSARQPMNTEAFF; CDR3nt: TGCAGCGCCCGACAGCCGATGAACACTGAAGCTTTCTTT
abundance: .; v_gene: TRBV6-1; d_gene: .; j_gene: TRBJ2-7; CDR3aa: CASSYGLYEQYF; CDR3nt: TGTGCCAGCAGCTACGGACTCTACGAGCAGTACTTC
abundance: .; v_gene: TRBV10-3; d_gene: TRBD2; j_gene: TRBJ2-2; CDR3aa: CAISSGRAVTGELFF; CDR3nt: TGTGCCATCAGTAGCGGGAGGGCGGTCACCGGGGAGCTGTTTTTT
abundance: .; v_gene: TRBV28; d_gene: TRBD2; j_gene: TRBJ2-1; CDR3aa: CASSLQLAGVRQFF; CDR3nt: TGTGCCAGCAGTTTACAACTAGCGGGAGTGAGGCAGTTCTTC
abundance: .; v_gene: TRBV27; d_gene: .; j_gene: TRBJ2-1; CDR3aa: CASSFSGTFEQFF; CDR3nt: TGTGCCAGCAGTTTTTCCGGGACTTTTGAGCAGTTCTTC
abundance: .; v_gene: TRBV7-9; d_gene: .; j_gene: TRBJ2-7; CDR3aa: CASSLGSSHEQYF; CDR3nt: TGTGCCAGCAGCTTAGGAAGCTCCCACGAGCAGTACTTC
abundance: .; v_gene: TRBV19; d_gene: TRBD2; j_gene: TRBJ2-7; CDR3aa: CASSIGSGGGYEQYF; CDR3nt: TGTGCCAGTAGTATAGGATCTGGCGGGGGCTACGAGCAGTACTTC
abundance: few; v_gene: TRBV5-1; d_gene: .; j_gene: TRBJ1-2; CDR3aa: CASSHWAGERIYGYTF; CDR3nt: TGCGCCAGCAGCCACTGGGCGGGCGAGAGGATCTATGGCTACACCTTC
abundance: .; v_gene: TRBV7-9; d_gene: TRBD2; j_gene: TRBJ2-7; CDR3aa: CASSLSGRTHEQYF; CDR3nt: TGTGCCAGCAGCTTAAGCGGGAGAACCCACGAGCAGTACTTC
abundance: .; v_gene: TRBV27; d_gene: TRBD2; j_gene: TRBJ2-1; CDR3aa: CASSSASGFNEQFF; CDR3nt: TGTGCCAGCAGTTCAGCTAGCGGCTTTAATGAGCAGTTCTTC
abundance: .; v_gene: TRBV27; d_gene: TRBD1; j_gene: TRBJ2-6; CDR3aa: CASSLSGQGPYSGANVLTF; CDR3nt: TGTGCCAGCAGTTTATCGGGACAGGGTCCCTACTCTGGGGCCAACGTCCTGACTTTC
abundance: .; v_gene: TRBV27; d_gene: TRBD1; j_gene: TRBJ2-7; CDR3aa: CASSKQGARAYEQYF; CDR3nt: TGTGCCAGCAGCAAACAGGGGGCGAGGGCCTACGAGCAGTACTTC
abundance: .; v_gene: TRBV14; d_gene: TRBD1; j_gene: TRBJ2-7; CDR3aa: CASSHQTGQGAYEQYF; CDR3nt: TGTGCCAGCAGCCACCAAACGGGGCAGGGGGCGTACGAGCAGTACTTC
abundance: .; v_gene: TRBV2; d_gene: .; j_gene: TRBJ1-5; CDR3aa: CASSVGVEGGQPQHF; CDR3nt: TGTGCCAGCAGTGTAGGAGTTGAGGGAGGACAGCCCCAGCATTTT
abundance: .; v_gene: TRBV28; d_gene: TRBD1; j_gene: TRBJ1-2; CDR3aa: CASSDGQGVGYGYTF; CDR3nt: TGTGCCAGCAGTGACGGACAGGGGGTTGGGTATGGCTACACCTTC
abundance: .; v_gene: TRBV5-1; d_gene: TRBD2; j_gene: TRBJ2-1; CDR3aa: CASSPSSGFNEQFF; CDR3nt: TGCGCCAGCAGCCCCAGTAGCGGGTTTAATGAGCAGTTCTTC
abundance: few; v_gene: TRBV2; d_gene: TRBD1; j_gene: TRBJ2-1; CDR3aa: CASSGPDRGTYNEQFF; CDR3nt: TGTGCCAGCAGCGGGCCGGACAGGGGGACCTACAATGAGCAGTTCTTC
abundance: .; v_gene: TRBV7-9; d_gene: .; j_gene: TRBJ1-6; CDR3aa: CAFLPGHPNSPLHF; CDR3nt: TGTGCCTTCCTTCCGGGACACCCTAATTCACCCCTCCACTTT
abundance: .; v_gene: TRBV29-1; d_gene: TRBD1; j_gene: TRBJ2-7; CDR3aa: CSVEADWDRGYEQYF; CDR3nt: TGCAGCGTTGAAGCCGATTGGGACAGGGGGTACGAGCAGTACTTC
abundance: .; v_gene: TRBV25-1; d_gene: TRBD1; j_gene: TRBJ2-3; CDR3aa: CASSGRGDRETDTQYF; CDR3nt: TGTGCCAGCAGTGGCCGGGGGGACAGGGAAACAGATACGCAGTATTTT
abundance: .; v_gene: TRBV4-2; d_gene: .; j_gene: TRBJ1-3; CDR3aa: CASSQQEGSGNTIYF; CDR3nt: TGTGCCAGCAGCCAACAGGAGGGCTCTGGAAACACCATATATTTT
abundance: .; v_gene: TRBV5-1; d_gene: .; j_gene: TRBJ2-2; CDR3aa: CASSSNGGTGELFF; CDR3nt: TGCGCCAGCAGCTCGAACGGCGGTACCGGGGAGCTGTTTTTT
abundance: .; v_gene: TRBV2; d_gene: .; j_gene: TRBJ2-1; CDR3aa: CASSEALRGDEQFF; CDR3nt: TGTGCCAGCAGTGAAGCTCTCAGGGGGGATGAGCAGTTCTTC
abundance: .; v_gene: TRBV30; d_gene: .; j_gene: TRBJ2-1; CDR3aa: CALSIIYEQFF; CDR3nt: TGTGCTCTCTCTATTATCTATGAGCAGTTCTTC
abundance: .; v_gene: TRBV15; d_gene: .; j_gene: TRBJ2-5; CDR3aa: CATSRYKFSGGTQYF; CDR3nt: TGTGCCACCAGCAGATACAAGTTTAGTGGCGGGACCCAGTACTTC
abundance: .; v_gene: TRBV6-1; d_gene: TRBD1; j_gene: TRBJ2-7; CDR3aa: CASSEAPRGRYEQYF; CDR3nt: TGTGCCAGCAGTGAAGCCCCCAGGGGGAGATACGAGCAGTACTTC
abundance: .; v_gene: TRBV5-1; d_gene: .; j_gene: TRBJ2-3; CDR3aa: CASSSGPGGDTQYF; CDR3nt: TGCGCCAGCAGCTCAGGACCAGGGGGGGATACGCAGTATTTT
abundance: once; v_gene: TRBV6-1; d_gene: .; j_gene: TRBJ1-3; CDR3aa: CASSLLNGGGNTIYF; CDR3nt: TGTGCCAGCAGTCTATTAAACGGGGGTGGAAACACCATATATTTT
abundance: .; v_gene: TRBV27; d_gene: .; j_gene: TRBJ1-1; CDR3aa: CASGVRGNTEAFF; CDR3nt: TGTGCCAGCGGAGTGCGGGGAAACACTGAAGCTTTCTTT
abundance: .; v_gene: TRBV7-9; d_gene: .; j_gene: TRBJ1-1; CDR3aa: CASSPGGGHLAFF; CDR3nt: TGTGCCAGCAGCCCCGGGGGGGGGCATTTGGCTTTCTTT
abundance: .; v_gene: TRBV4-1; d_gene: TRBD1; j_gene: TRBJ2-1; CDR3aa: CASSLSDRGDNEQFF; CDR3nt: TGCGCCAGCAGCCTTTCGGACAGGGGGGACAATGAGCAGTTCTTC
abundance: .; v_gene: TRBV19; d_gene: TRBD2; j_gene: TRBJ2-7; CDR3aa: CASSIGLAGLLSYEQYF; CDR3nt: TGTGCCAGTAGTATTGGACTAGCGGGACTACTCTCCTACGAGCAGTACTTC
abundance: .; v_gene: TRBV28; d_gene: TRBD1; j_gene: TRBJ2-2; CDR3aa: CASTGGTGELFF; CDR3nt: TGTGCCAGCACAGGGGGCACCGGGGAGCTGTTTTTT
abundance: .; v_gene: TRBV9; d_gene: .; j_gene: TRBJ2-1; CDR3aa: CASSVGGGVGYNEQFF; CDR3nt: TGTGCCAGCAGCGTAGGGGGCGGGGTGGGTTACAATGAGCAGTTCTTC